This entry concerns a single T cell receptor beta chain. This table comes from immunoSEQ multiplex PCR, and its TCRdb copy is limited to in-frame clones, with some not included. The table has approximately 70,000 clones, around 94% seen once. The data were obtained in a study of T cell changes during pregnancy in multiple sclerosis. The CDR3 sequence is 14 residues long. Germline V gene lookup returns CDR1 MNHEY and CDR2 SVGAGI. The V end was cut by 0 bases, the J end by 6 bases, with 10 bases between. The input for sequencing was CD4+ T cells from peripheral blood mononuclear cells, taken after pregnancy. The chain recombines TRBV6-5 with TRBJ2-3; D may be TRBD2 (5 bases). The TCR originated in a female donor with multiple sclerosis, enrolled in a pregnancy study. In DNA form, the CDR3 reads TGTGCCAGCAGTTACTCGGCTAGCTGGGATACGCAGTATTTT. Residues: CASSYSASWDTQYF.